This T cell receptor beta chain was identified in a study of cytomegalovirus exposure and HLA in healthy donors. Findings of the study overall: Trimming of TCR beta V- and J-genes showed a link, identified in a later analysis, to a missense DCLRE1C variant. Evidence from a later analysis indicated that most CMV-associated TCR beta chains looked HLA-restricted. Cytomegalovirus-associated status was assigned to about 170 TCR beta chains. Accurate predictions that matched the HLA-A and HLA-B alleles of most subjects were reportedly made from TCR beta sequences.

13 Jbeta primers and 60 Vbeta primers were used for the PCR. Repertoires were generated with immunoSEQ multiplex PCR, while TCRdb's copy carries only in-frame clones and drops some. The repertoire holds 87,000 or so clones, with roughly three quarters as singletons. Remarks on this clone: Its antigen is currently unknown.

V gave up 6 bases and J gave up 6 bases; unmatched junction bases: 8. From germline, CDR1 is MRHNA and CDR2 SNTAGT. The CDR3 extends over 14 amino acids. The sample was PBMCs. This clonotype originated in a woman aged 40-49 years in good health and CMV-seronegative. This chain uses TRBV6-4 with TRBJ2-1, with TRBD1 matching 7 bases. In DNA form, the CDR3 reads TGTGCCAGCAGCCCCGGGACAGCACGCAATGAGCAGTTCTTC. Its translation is CASSPGTARNEQFF.